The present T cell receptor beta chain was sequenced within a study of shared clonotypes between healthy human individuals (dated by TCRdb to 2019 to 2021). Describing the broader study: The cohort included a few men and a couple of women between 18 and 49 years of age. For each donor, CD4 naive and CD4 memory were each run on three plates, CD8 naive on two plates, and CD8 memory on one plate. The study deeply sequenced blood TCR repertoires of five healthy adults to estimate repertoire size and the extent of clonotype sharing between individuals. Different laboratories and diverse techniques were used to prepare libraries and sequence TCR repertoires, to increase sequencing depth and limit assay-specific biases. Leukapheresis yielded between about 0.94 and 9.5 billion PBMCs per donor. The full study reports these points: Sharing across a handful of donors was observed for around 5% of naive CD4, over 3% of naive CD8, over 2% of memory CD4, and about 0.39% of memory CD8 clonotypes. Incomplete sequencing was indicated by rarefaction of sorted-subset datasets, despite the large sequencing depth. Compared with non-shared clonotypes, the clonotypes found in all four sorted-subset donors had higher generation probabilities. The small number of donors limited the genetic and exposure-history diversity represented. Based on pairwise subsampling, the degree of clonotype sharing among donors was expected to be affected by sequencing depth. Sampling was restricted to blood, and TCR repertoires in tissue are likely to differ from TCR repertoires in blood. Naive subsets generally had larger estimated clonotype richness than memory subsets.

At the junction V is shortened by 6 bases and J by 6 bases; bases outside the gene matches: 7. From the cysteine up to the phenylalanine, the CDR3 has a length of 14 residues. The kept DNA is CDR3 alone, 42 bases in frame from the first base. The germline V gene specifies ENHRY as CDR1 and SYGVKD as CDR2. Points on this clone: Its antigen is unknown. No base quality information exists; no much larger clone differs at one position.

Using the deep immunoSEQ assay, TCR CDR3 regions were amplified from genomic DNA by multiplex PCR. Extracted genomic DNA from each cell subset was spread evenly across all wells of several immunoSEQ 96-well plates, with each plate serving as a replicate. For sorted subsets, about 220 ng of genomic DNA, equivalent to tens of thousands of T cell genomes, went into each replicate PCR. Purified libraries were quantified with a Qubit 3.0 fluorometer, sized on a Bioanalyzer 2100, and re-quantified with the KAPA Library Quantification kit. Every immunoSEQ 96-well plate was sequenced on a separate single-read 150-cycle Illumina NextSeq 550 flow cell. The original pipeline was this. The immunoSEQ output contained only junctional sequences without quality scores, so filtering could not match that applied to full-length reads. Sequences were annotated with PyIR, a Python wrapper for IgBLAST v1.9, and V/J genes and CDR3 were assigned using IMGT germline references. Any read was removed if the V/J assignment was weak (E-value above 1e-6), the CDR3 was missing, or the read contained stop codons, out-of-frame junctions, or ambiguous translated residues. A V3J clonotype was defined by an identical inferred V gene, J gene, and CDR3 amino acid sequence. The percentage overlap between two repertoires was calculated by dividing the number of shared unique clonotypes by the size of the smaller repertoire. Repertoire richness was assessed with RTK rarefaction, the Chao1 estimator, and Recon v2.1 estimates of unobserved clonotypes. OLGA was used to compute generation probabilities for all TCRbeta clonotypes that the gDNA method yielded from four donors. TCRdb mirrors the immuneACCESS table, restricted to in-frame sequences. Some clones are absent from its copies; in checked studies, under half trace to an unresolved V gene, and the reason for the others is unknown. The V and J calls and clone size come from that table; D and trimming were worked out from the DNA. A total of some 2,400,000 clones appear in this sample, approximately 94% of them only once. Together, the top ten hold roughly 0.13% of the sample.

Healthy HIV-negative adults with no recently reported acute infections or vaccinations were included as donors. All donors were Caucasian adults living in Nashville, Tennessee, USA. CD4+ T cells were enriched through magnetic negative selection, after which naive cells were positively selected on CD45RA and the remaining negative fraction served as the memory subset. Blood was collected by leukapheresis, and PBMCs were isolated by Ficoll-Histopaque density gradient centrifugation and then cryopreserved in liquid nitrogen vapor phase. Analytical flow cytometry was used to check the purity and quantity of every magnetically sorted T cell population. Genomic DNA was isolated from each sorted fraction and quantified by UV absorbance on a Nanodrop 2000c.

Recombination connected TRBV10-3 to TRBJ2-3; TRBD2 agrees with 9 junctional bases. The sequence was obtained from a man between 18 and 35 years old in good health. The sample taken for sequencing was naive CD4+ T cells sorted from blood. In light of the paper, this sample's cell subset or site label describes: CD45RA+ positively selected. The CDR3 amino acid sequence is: CAISLSGSMDTQYF. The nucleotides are TGTGCCATCAGCCTTAGCGGGAGTATGGATACGCAGTATTTT.